Listed below are T cell receptor beta chains from one sample, sequenced in a study of T cell responses to AZD1222 COVID-19 vaccine. Libraries were prepared by immunoSEQ multiplex PCR; TCRdb keeps only in-frame clonotypes and omits some of them. The sample has more than 60,000 clones, approximately 82% seen once; the top ten hold 20%. Sequenced here: peripheral blood, sampled on day 0 of AZD1222 vaccination. These receptors all stem from an adult in good health. The conserved cysteine and the conserved F or W are not part of the CDR3 here.

J gene: TRBJ2-1; V gene: TRBV5-4; CDR3 protein: ASSLPGGSYNEQF
J gene: TRBJ2-1; V gene: TRBV28; CDR3 protein: ASSPFKGLVGNEQF
J gene: TRBJ1-2; V gene: TRBV2; CDR3 protein: ASIFDRTNYGYT
J gene: TRBJ2-1; V gene: TRBV14; CDR3 protein: ASSRLAAANEQF
J gene: TRBJ2-3; V gene: TRBV5-1; CDR3 protein: ASSLGWTGDTQY
J gene: TRBJ2-1; V gene: TRBV27; CDR3 protein: ASSLDDYNEQF
J gene: TRBJ1-2; V gene: TRBV6-2/TRBV6-3; CDR3 protein: ASSYVWGGYT
J gene: TRBJ1-1; V gene: TRBV5-6; CDR3 protein: ASSLWGGGFGKAF
J gene: TRBJ1-1; V gene: TRBV19; CDR3 protein: ASTLRRDRTEAF
J gene: TRBJ2-4; V gene: TRBV6-1; CDR3 protein: ASSDRGQTGYIQY
J gene: TRBJ2-5; V gene: TRBV6-5; CDR3 protein: ASTPGSGREETQY
J gene: TRBJ2-3; V gene: TRBV7-9; CDR3 protein: ASRQRGADTQY
J gene: TRBJ2-1; V gene: TRBV2; CDR3 protein: AGGQGAYNEQF
J gene: TRBJ1-5; V gene: TRBV24-1; CDR3 protein: ATSDPGQGYDQPQH
J gene: TRBJ2-7; V gene: TRBV5-5; CDR3 protein: ASSLGPGDNYEQY
J gene: TRBJ2-1; V gene: TRBV29-1; CDR3 protein: SVEMGNEQF
J gene: TRBJ1-6; V gene: TRBV14; CDR3 protein: ASSQGTVGSPLH
J gene: TRBJ2-2; V gene: TRBV11-2; CDR3 protein: ASRGGSWNTGELF
J gene: TRBJ1-5; V gene: TRBV12-5; CDR3 protein: ASGWVPGPQH
J gene: TRBJ2-5; V gene: TRBV7-3; CDR3 protein: ASSLTGQFFETQY
J gene: TRBJ2-3; V gene: TRBV18; CDR3 protein: ASSGPTSGRADTQY
J gene: TRBJ2-1; V gene: TRBV6-2/TRBV6-3; CDR3 protein: ASSERAYNEQF
J gene: TRBJ1-1; V gene: TRBV7-2; CDR3 protein: ASSWSRDREAF
J gene: TRBJ1-3; V gene: TRBV5-6; CDR3 protein: ASSLNIWGDSGNTIY
J gene: TRBJ1-2; V gene: TRBV2; CDR3 protein: ASRYTGESGYT
J gene: TRBJ1-6; V gene: TRBV11-2; CDR3 protein: ASSLGTGVMSPLH
J gene: TRBJ1-3; V gene: TRBV7-2; CDR3 protein: ASSYGAAVPQPLY
J gene: TRBJ2-3; V gene: TRBV28; CDR3 protein: ASKPGLAGGFITDTQY
J gene: TRBJ2-2; V gene: TRBV15; CDR3 protein: ATSRGITRLF
J gene: TRBJ2-2; V gene: TRBV5-1; CDR3 protein: ASSDGLAIRTGELF
J gene: TRBJ1-2; V gene: TRBV28; CDR3 protein: ASRDAASYGYT
J gene: TRBJ2-3; V gene: TRBV20-1; CDR3 protein: SASRETDTQY
J gene: TRBJ1-1; V gene: TRBV15; CDR3 protein: ATSSAGQGAKAF
J gene: TRBJ1-1; V gene: TRBV5-1; CDR3 protein: ASSVTGGTEAF
J gene: TRBJ1-2; V gene: TRBV18; CDR3 protein: ASSPLDRGYGYT
J gene: TRBJ2-3; V gene: TRBV9; CDR3 protein: ASSSRTALANTQY
J gene: TRBJ1-1; V gene: TRBV7-9; CDR3 protein: ASSSRSNTEAF
J gene: TRBJ1-6; V gene: TRBV7-2; CDR3 protein: ASSSPGGAPLH
J gene: TRBJ2-1; V gene: TRBV6-1; CDR3 protein: ASSDIAGGRYNEQF
J gene: TRBJ1-6; V gene: TRBV27; CDR3 protein: PSSFTIRGPLH
J gene: TRBJ2-1; V gene: TRBV5-1; CDR3 protein: ASSLPPQGLNEQF
J gene: TRBJ1-5; V gene: TRBV15; CDR3 protein: ATSDHAGVQPQH
J gene: TRBJ1-1; V gene: TRBV5-1; CDR3 protein: ASMAQSNTEAF
J gene: TRBJ2-2; V gene: TRBV2; CDR3 protein: ARTGTSTTNRRTGELF
J gene: TRBJ1-3; V gene: TRBV7-2; CDR3 protein: ASSLSAQSGNTIY
J gene: TRBJ1-4; V gene: TRBV11-1; CDR3 protein: ASSLDSPNEKLF
J gene: TRBJ1-1; V gene: TRBV7-3; CDR3 protein: ASSSSPNTEAF
J gene: TRBJ2-1; V gene: TRBV7-2; CDR3 protein: ASSLVDEQF
J gene: TRBJ1-6; V gene: TRBV27; CDR3 protein: ASSHSNSPLH
J gene: TRBJ1-6; V gene: TRBV10-3; CDR3 protein: ASNSGAGNSPLH
J gene: TRBJ1-2; V gene: TRBV27; CDR3 protein: ASSSRGSGDYGYT
J gene: TRBJ2-2; V gene: TRBV27; CDR3 protein: ASSFGTLTGELF
J gene: TRBJ2-1; V gene: TRBV4-3; CDR3 protein: ASSQDTASYNEQF
J gene: TRBJ1-2; V gene: TRBV18; CDR3 protein: ASSPPGLEHYGYT